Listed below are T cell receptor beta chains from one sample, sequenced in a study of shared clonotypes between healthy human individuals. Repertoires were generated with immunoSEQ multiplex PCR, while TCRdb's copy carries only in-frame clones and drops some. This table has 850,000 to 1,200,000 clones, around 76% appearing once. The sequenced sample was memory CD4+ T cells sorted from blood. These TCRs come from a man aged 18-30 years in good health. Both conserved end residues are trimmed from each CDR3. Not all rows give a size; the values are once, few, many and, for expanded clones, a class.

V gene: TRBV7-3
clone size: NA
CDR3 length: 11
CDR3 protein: ASSKTGYNEQF

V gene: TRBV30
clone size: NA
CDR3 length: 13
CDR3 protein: AWSPGNRLREKLF

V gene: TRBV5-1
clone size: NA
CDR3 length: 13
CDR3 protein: ASSLEGTTGRPLH

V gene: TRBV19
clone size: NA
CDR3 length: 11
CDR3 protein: ASSRTANNEQY

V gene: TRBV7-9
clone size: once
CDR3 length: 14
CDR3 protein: ASSPPRPLQGTEAF

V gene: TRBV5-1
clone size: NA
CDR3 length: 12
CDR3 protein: ASSLDTSGNTIY

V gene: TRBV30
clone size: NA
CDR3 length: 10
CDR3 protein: AWSGSTDTQY

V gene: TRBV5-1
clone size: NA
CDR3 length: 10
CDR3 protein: ASAEGNVELF

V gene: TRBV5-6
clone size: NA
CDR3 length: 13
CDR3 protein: ASSLAGVLTGELF

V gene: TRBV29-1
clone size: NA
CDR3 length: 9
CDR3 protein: SVVLNTEAF

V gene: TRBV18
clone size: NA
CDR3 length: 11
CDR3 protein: ASSAGLYNEQF

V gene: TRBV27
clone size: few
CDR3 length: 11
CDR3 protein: ASSLGVTGELF

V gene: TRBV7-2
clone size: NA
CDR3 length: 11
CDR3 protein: ASTTGANTEAF

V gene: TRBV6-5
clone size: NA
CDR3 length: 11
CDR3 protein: ATSIGRATEAF

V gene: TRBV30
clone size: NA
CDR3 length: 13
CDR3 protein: AWSVRGPGADTQY

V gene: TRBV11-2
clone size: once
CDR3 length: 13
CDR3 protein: ASSLSGSGSNEQF

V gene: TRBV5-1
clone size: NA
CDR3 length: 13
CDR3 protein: ASSLGREGTGELF

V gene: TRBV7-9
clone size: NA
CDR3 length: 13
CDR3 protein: ASSSEGLLKNTIY

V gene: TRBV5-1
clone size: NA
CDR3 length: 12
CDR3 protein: ASSLASGGTEAF

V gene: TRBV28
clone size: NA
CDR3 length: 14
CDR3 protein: ASSSGATGRSYEQY

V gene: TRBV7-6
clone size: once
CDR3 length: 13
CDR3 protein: ASSLGGAGNQPQH

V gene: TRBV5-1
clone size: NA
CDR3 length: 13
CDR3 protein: ASSLDGDSPYEQY

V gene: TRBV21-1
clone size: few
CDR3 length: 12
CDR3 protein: ASEPDLASYEQY

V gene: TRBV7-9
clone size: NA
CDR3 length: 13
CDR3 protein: ASSHLGGSSYEQY

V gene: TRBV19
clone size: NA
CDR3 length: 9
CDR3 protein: ASSMNYGYT

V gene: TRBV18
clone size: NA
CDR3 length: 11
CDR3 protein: ASSGDSNQPQH

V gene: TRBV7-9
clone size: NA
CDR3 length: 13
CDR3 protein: ASSLALAEGETQY

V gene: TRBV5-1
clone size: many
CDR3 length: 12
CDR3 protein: ASRSETTNEKLF

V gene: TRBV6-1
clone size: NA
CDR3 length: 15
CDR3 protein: ASSEVGQGPYNSPLH

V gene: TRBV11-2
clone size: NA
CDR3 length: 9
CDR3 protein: ASSLYSEQY

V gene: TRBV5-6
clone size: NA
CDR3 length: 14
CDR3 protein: ASSLLEQGRGETQY

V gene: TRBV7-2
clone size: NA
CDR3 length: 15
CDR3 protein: ASSLAGVAGGQETQY

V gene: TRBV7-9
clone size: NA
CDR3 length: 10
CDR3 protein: ASSLGRGKLF

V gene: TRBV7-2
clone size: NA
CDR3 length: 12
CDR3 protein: ASSLVGGLQGYT

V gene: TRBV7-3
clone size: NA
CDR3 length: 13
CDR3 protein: ASRDGQGAGTEAF

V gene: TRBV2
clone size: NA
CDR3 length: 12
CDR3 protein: ASSPWTGEGEQY

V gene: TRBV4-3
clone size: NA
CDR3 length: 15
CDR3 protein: ASSQAGGRRGTDTQY